The entry that follows covers one T cell receptor (beta chain) sequence. Its specificity is unknown. The record originates from a study of radiotherapy plus CTLA-4 blockade in lung cancer. Study-level findings and limits: In blood, TCR clones derived from the tumor expanded after radiotherapy plus ipilimumab.

Germline-derived CDR1 and CDR2 are SQVTM and ANQGSEA. This CDR3 has 14 amino acids. V gave up 6 bases and J gave up 2 bases; unmatched junction bases: 7. Method: immunoSEQ multiplex PCR; TCRdb's copy keeps in-frame clones and lacks some. The sample carries approximately 57,000 clones, 82% recorded once. This chain links TRBV29-1 with TRBJ2-3, with 8 bases that match TRBD1. Sequencing used peripheral blood, obtained from a patient treated with radiotherapy plus ipilimumab. The receptor was isolated from a human donor with non-small cell lung cancer whose response to radiotherapy plus ipilimumab could not be evaluated. CDR3: CSVPGTGLTDTQYF. In DNA, the CDR3 is TGCAGCGTACCCGGGACAGGACTCACAGATACGCAGTATTTT.